What follows describes a single T cell receptor beta chain. This record belongs to a study of control samples from healthy donors and cancer patients. CDR1 is SGHAT, CDR2 FQNNGV, per germline. CDR3 length: 14 residues. V was trimmed by 4 bases and J by 4 bases, leaving 8 bases between them. Here immunoSEQ multiplex PCR was the method, and the copy in TCRdb shows in-frame clones only, minus some. The sample holds 150,000 to 200,000 clones, 90% to 95% seen once. The chain uses TRBV11-2 and TRBJ2-6; the D gene is possibly TRBD1 (5 bases). The TCR originated in a woman younger than 45 in good health. Sequencing was done on a sample of blood. For the CDR3, the DNA is TGTGCCAGCAGCTCCAGGGCCGGGGCCAACGTCCTGACTTTC. Translation gives CASSSRAGANVLTF.